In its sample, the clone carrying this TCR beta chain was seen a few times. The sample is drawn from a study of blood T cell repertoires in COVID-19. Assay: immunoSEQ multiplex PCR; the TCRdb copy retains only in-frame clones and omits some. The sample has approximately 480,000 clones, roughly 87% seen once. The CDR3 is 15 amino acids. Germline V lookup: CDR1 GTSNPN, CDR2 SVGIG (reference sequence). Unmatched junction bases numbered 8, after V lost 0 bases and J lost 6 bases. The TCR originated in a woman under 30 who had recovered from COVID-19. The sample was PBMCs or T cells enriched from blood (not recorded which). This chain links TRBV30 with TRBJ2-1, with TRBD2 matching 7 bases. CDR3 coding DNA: TGTGCCTGGAGTGTACCGGGGGGTACCCTCAATGAGCAGTTCTTC. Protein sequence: CAWSVPGGTLNEQFF.